One and the same sample provided the 28 T cell receptor beta chains below, sequenced in a study of blood T cell repertoires in COVID-19 (dated by TCRdb to about 2020). Library prep was done by the immunoSEQ multiplex PCR assay. TCRdb carries this immuneACCESS record with in-frame sequences only. Its versions omit some clonotypes, under half of them owing to an unresolved V gene in the studies checked, with the rest unexplained. Present in this sample are roughly 180,000 clones, 75% to 90% of which were seen just once. Around 6.2% of the sample rests with the top ten. The sample comprised PBMCs or T cells enriched from blood (not recorded which). The receptors were gathered from a man aged 35 to 55 who had recovered from COVID-19.

J is TRBJ1-5 and V is TRBV24-1; D not resolved. This CDR3 is built from 14 residues. Trimming left V 10 bases short and J 0 bases short, with 12 bases between. Germline V gene lookup returns CDR1 KGHDR and CDR2 SFDVKD. For the CDR3, the DNA is TGTGCCACACTCCAGAGACTTAGCAATCAGCCCCAGCATTTT. Translation gives CATLQRLSNQPQHF.

J is TRBJ1-6 and V is TRBV5-6; weak D call: TRBD1 (5 bases). The ends were cut back, 0 bases at V and 6 bases at J, with 7 bases in the middle. The CDR3 is 14 residues long. Germline CDR1 SGHDT, CDR2 YYEEEE. DNA of the CDR3: TGTGCCAGCAGCTTGGCCGGGGGTAATTCACCCCTCCACTTT. Translating gives CASSLAGGNSPLHF.

V and J are TRBV11-2 and TRBJ1-1, with 8 bases identical to TRBD1. Trimming took 0 bases from V and 1 from J; bases not matched to a gene: 1. Looked up from germline, CDR1 is SGHAT and CDR2 is FQNNGV. The CDR3 contains 15 residues. CDR3 sequence (DNA): TGTGCCAGCAGCTTAGAAGGACAGGGGAACACTGAAGCTTTCTTT. Encoded protein: CASSLEGQGNTEAFF.

DNA of the CDR3: TGTGCCAGCAGTTTTAGTGACAGGGCCCAGCCCCAGCATTTT. It is translated as CASSFSDRAQPQHF. V is TRBV27 and J is TRBJ1-5; 7 nucleotides agree with TRBD1. Germline V gene sequence: CDR1 MNHEY, CDR2 SMNVEV (reference sequence). Germline trimming cut 3 bases from V and 7 bases from J; bases unmatched to any gene: 6. This CDR3 spans 14 amino acids.

The V and J genes are TRBV24-1 and TRBJ1-5; weak D call: TRBD1 (6 bases). The CDR3 length is 13 residues. Trimming pared 12 bases from V and 1 base from J, leaving 12 bases between. Per the germline V gene, CDR1 is KGHDR and CDR2 is SFDVKD. The CDR3 DNA reads as TGTGCCGCGGGAGGACAGAGCAATCAGCCCCAGCATTTT. It codes for CAAGGQSNQPQHF.

The chain carries TRBV27 and TRBJ1-3, with D perhaps matching TRBD1 (5 bases). The CDR3 is 16 residues long. Germline values: CDR1 MNHEY, CDR2 SMNVEV (reference sequence). V was clipped by 0 bases and J by 2 bases, with 11 bases between them. CDR3 sequence reads: CASSLSGRVPGNTIYF. CDR3 DNA: TGTGCCAGCAGTTTATCGGGCAGGGTCCCTGGAAACACCATATATTTT.

The J gene is TRBJ2-2, the V gene TRBV18; D is uncertain. This CDR3 comprises 13 residues. V was clipped by 5 bases and J by 7 bases, with 11 bases between them. CDR1 and CDR2 (germline): KGHSH, LQKENI. CDR3 amino acids: CASSGQAGGELFF. For the CDR3, the DNA is TGTGCCAGCTCAGGGCAGGCTGGCGGGGAGCTGTTTTTT.

The genes are TRBV30 and TRBJ1-6; tentatively, D is TRBD1 (5 bases). The germline CDR1 and CDR2 sequences are GTSNPN and SVGIG (reference sequence). With 2 bases removed from V and 7 bases from J, the gap between germline ends came to 12 bases. The CDR3 runs 14 residues. The CDR3 spells CAWSLRAGNSPLHF. DNA for the CDR3: TGTGCCTGGAGTCTCAGGGCAGGAAATTCACCCCTCCACTTT.

V is TRBV2 and J is TRBJ1-1; 7 bases match TRBD1. Germline V lookup: CDR1 SNHLY, CDR2 FYNNEI. The CDR3 is made up of 16 amino acids. Unmatched junction bases numbered 15, after V lost 7 bases and J lost 4 bases. The CDR3 is CASTLDRIDKGTEAFF. CDR3 DNA: TGTGCCAGCACCTTGGACAGGATTGATAAAGGCACTGAAGCTTTCTTT. Looking up the rest from reference TRBV2 and TRBJ1-1 gives the full variable domain: EPEVTQTPSHQVTQMGQEVILRCVPISNHLYFYWYRQILGQKVEFLVSFYNNEISEKSEIFDDQFSVERPDGSNFTLKIRSTKLEDSAMYFCASTLDRIDKGTEAFFGQGTRLTVV.

The chain has TRBV19 and TRBJ2-3; a possible D gene is TRBD2 (6 bases). CDR1 and CDR2 (germline): LNHDA, SQIVND (reference sequence). There are 13 residues in the CDR3. V lost 7 bases, J lost 0 bases, and 8 bases lay in between. The CDR3 DNA reads as TGTGCCAGTAAGGCGGGGAGCACAGATACGCAGTATTTT. This codes for CASKAGSTDTQYF. Using reference TRBV19 and TRBJ2-3 for the parts outside the CDR3, the full variable domain is DGGITQSPKYLFRKEGQNVTLSCEQNLNHDAMYWYRQDPGQGLRLIYYSQIVNDFQKGDIAEGYSVSREKKESFPLTVTSAQKNPTAFYLCASKAGSTDTQYFGPGTRLTVL.

This chain connects TRBV6-6 to TRBJ2-7; 11 positions match TRBD1. Germline assignment: CDR1 MNHNY and CDR2 SVGAGI (reference sequence). CDR3 length: 15 residues. Losses at the gene ends were 4 bases for V and 4 bases for J; bases not matched to a gene: 6. The chain's CDR3 is CASSSPGQGEYEQYF. CDR3 in DNA: TGTGCCAGCAGTTCGCCGGGACAGGGGGAGTACGAGCAGTACTTC.

The chain is built from TRBV29-1 and TRBJ1-1; D ambiguous. The germline CDR1 and CDR2 sequences are SQVTM and ANQGSEA. The CDR3 covers 12 residues. V lost 0 bases to trimming and J lost 8 bases, with 10 bases between them. CDR3 residues: CSVEDLGREAFF. DNA for the CDR3: TGCAGCGTTGAAGATCTAGGGAGGGAAGCTTTCTTT. Full variable domain (outside the CDR3, taken from reference TRBV29-1 and TRBJ1-1): SAVISQKPSRDICQRGTSLTIQCQVDSQVTMMFWYRQQPGQSLTLIATANQGSEATYESGFVIDKFPISRPNLTFSTLTVSNMSPEDSSIYLCSVEDLGREAFFGQGTRLTVV.

This clone was found a few times. The chain employs TRBV28 and TRBJ2-3; possibly TRBD1 for D (5 bases). The CDR3 length is 15 residues. The V end lost 2 bases, the J end lost 3 bases, and 12 bases lay between the germline ends. From germline, CDR1 is MDHEN and CDR2 SYDVKM. The CDR3 nucleotides are TGTGCCAGCAGTTTAGTGGCAGGGATGACAGATACGCAGTATTTT. This codes for CASSLVAGMTDTQYF.

A few counts support this clone. The V and J genes are TRBV3-1 (or the pseudogene TRBV3-2) and TRBJ1-1; 8 positions agree with TRBD1. Germline assignment: CDR1 LGHDT and CDR2 YNNKEL (reference sequence). This CDR3 is built from 17 residues. Unmatched junction bases numbered 12, after V lost 2 bases and J lost 4 bases. In nucleotides, the CDR3 is TGTGCCAGCAGCCAATTTCTCCGGACAGGGAATGGCACTGAAGCTTTCTTT. Its translation: CASSQFLRTGNGTEAFF.

The chain has TRBV11-2 and TRBJ1-1, with D maybe TRBD1 (6 bases). Germline V gene lookup returns CDR1 SGHAT and CDR2 FQNNGV. The CDR3 covers 14 residues. Trimming left V 1 base short and J 10 bases short, with 16 bases between. CDR3 sequence: CASSLGETGPGAFF. In DNA form, the CDR3 reads TGTGCCAGCAGCTTAGGGGAGACAGGCCCTGGAGCTTTCTTT.

The chain combines TRBV7-9 with TRBJ1-6; 9 bases align to TRBD1. The CDR3 covers 16 residues. V shed 4 bases and J 6 bases; nucleotides not matched to a gene: 7. Per the germline V gene, CDR1 is SEHNR and CDR2 is FQNEAQ (reference sequence). The CDR3 protein is CASSSGQGGFNSPLHF. CDR3 bases: TGTGCCAGCAGCTCGGGACAGGGAGGGTTTAATTCACCCCTCCACTTT.

The rearrangement uses TRBV3-1 (or the pseudogene TRBV3-2) and TRBJ2-7, with a tentative D call TRBD2 (5 bases). This CDR3 has 13 amino acids. Germline V lookup: CDR1 LGHDT, CDR2 YNNKEL (reference sequence). Between the trimmed V and J ends, which lost 3 bases and 4 bases, there was a span of 10 bases. This chain's CDR3 is CASSQEVHYEQYF. The CDR3 coding sequence is TGTGCCAGCAGCCAGGAGGTACATTACGAGCAGTACTTC.

The J gene is TRBJ1-5, the V gene TRBV28; D ambiguous. The germline V gene encodes CDR1 MDHEN and CDR2 SYDVKM. The CDR3 spans 15 residues. V dropped 7 bases and J dropped 3 bases, with 16 bases sitting between them. In nucleotides, the CDR3 is TGTGCCAGCAACACGCGGGGAGAAGACAATCAGCCCCAGCATTTT. Its protein is CASNTRGEDNQPQHF.

With respect to this clone: The junction differs from germline at one of its ends, possibly a read error. The CDR3 DNA follows: TGTGCTAGCAGCGTAGGACAGGGGTTCACCGGGGAGCTGTTTTTT. Its translation: CASSVGQGFTGELFF. The chain has TRBV7-7 and TRBJ2-2, with 9 bases matching TRBD1. Per germline, CDR1 SSHAT and CDR2 FNYEAQ (reference sequence). This CDR3 spans 15 amino acids.

V and J are TRBV7-2 and TRBJ1-5, with D possibly being TRBD1 (5 bases). The CDR3 consists of 15 residues. V was shortened by 5 bases and J by 5 bases, with 16 bases between the two germline ends. In germline, CDR1 is SGHTA, CDR2 FQGNSA. CDR3 bases: TGTGCCAGCAGCCCTCGGGGGGGAGGCGATCAGCCCCAGCATTTT. Amino acids: CASSPRGGGDQPQHF.

This clone was observed a few times. In DNA, the CDR3 is TGTGCCAGCAGCTTTCTAGCGGTCCAATACAATGAGCAGTTCTTC. Translated: CASSFLAVQYNEQFF. V usage is TRBV5-6 and J usage is TRBJ2-1; TRBD2 agrees at 7 bases. The V segment lost 2 bases and the J segment 4 bases; nucleotides outside the gene matches: 6. CDR1 is SGHDT, CDR2 YYEEEE, per germline. CDR3 length: 15 amino acids.

The gene calls are TRBV7-9 and TRBJ1-2, with D maybe TRBD1 (6 bases). Trimming took 5 bases from V and 8 from J, leaving 15 bases between them. Germline CDR1 and CDR2: SEHNR and FQNEAQ (reference sequence). This CDR3 is 13 amino acids long. The CDR3 is CASSRGGRHGYTF. CDR3 bases: TGTGCCAGCAGCCGCGGGGGGCGGCACGGCTACACCTTC.

The chain links TRBV5-4 to TRBJ2-2; TRBD1 matches 7 bases. Trimming removed 6 bases from V and 4 bases from J; junction bases left unmatched: 12. This CDR3 region has 16 residues. Germline V gene data show CDR1 as SGHNT and CDR2 as YYREEE (reference sequence). The CDR3 DNA follows: TGTGCCAGCACCCCTGTCCAGGGGGTGGGCACCGGGGAGCTGTTTTTT. This sequence encodes CASTPVQGVGTGELFF.

The gene calls are TRBV10-3 and TRBJ1-1; TRBD1 might be the D (5 bases). CDR1 is ENHRY, CDR2 SYGVKD, per germline. The CDR3 is 12 amino acids. V lost 5 bases to trimming and J lost 4 bases, with 8 bases between them. CDR3 bases: TGTGCCATCAGTTCAGGGCTCACTGAAGCTTTCTTT. This sequence encodes CAISSGLTEAFF.

The chain has TRBV29-1 and TRBJ1-5, with D possibly being TRBD1 (6 bases). This CDR3 spans 14 amino acids. Per the germline V gene, CDR1 is SQVTM and CDR2 is ANQGSEA. Deletions cut 2 bases from V and 5 bases from J, with 13 bases between. CDR3 loop: CSVELGGADQPQHF. The CDR3 DNA is TGCAGCGTTGAATTAGGGGGGGCGGATCAGCCCCAGCATTTT.

This chain links TRBV7-9 with TRBJ1-1; D is perhaps TRBD1 (6 bases). Between the trimmed V and J ends, which lost 3 bases and 1 base, there was a span of 15 bases. Germline values: CDR1 SEHNR, CDR2 FQNEAQ (reference sequence). CDR3 length equals 16 residues. In DNA, the CDR3 is TGTGCCAGCAGCTTCTTGGACAGCCAGGCGAACACTGAAGCTTTCTTT. This encodes CASSFLDSQANTEAFF. Filled out from reference TRBV7-9 and TRBJ1-1, the complete variable domain reads DTGVSQNPRHKITKRGQNVTFRCDPISEHNRLYWYRQTLGQGPEFLTYFQNEAQLEKSRLLSDRFSAERPKGSFSTLEIQRTEQGDSAMYLCASSFLDSQANTEAFFGQGTRLTVV.

The chain links TRBV29-1 to TRBJ1-2; 8 bases align to TRBD1. The junction had 5 bases not matched to a gene; V was cut back by 3 bases and J by 5 bases. This CDR3 has 13 amino acids. Germline V gives CDR1 SQVTM, CDR2 ANQGSEA. The CDR3 loop is CSVDRQGYYGYTF. The CDR3 nucleotides read TGCAGCGTTGACCGACAGGGGTATTATGGCTACACCTTC. The complete variable domain, with remaining parts taken from reference TRBV29-1 and TRBJ1-2, reads SAVISQKPSRDICQRGTSLTIQCQVDSQVTMMFWYRQQPGQSLTLIATANQGSEATYESGFVIDKFPISRPNLTFSTLTVSNMSPEDSSIYLCSVDRQGYYGYTFGSGTRLTVV.

This clone was recorded once. The chain couples TRBV6-5 to TRBJ2-7; possible D gene TRBD1, 5 bases. This CDR3 has 15 residues. CDR1 and CDR2 from the germline V gene are MNHEY and SVGAGI. Deletions cut 7 bases from V and 2 bases from J, with 18 bases between. The CDR3 protein is CASTHPGKAPYEQYF. CDR3 nucleotide sequence: TGTGCCAGCACCCACCCAGGGAAGGCTCCCTACGAGCAGTACTTC.